This note documents a single T cell receptor (beta chain) sequence. The entry originates in a study of T cell changes during pregnancy in multiple sclerosis. The V gene's germline CDR1 is LNHNV and CDR2 YYDKDF (reference sequence). The CDR3 length is 16 residues. V gave up 3 bases and J gave up 1 base; unmatched junction bases: 2. Data came from immunoSEQ multiplex PCR; TCRdb stores just in-frame clones and leaves some out. The table lists 90,000 to 120,000 clones, 92% of them singletons. The source material was peripheral blood, sampled in the third trimester of pregnancy. V is TRBV15 and J is TRBJ2-3, with 12 bases identical to TRBD2. This sequence originates from a female donor in good health, enrolled as a control in a pregnancy study. The CDR3 loop reads CATSSGLAGRTDTQYF. The CDR3 DNA follows: TGTGCCACCAGCAGCGGACTAGCGGGGCGCACAGATACGCAGTATTTT.